One and the same sample provided the 12 T cell receptor beta chains below, sequenced in a study of blood T cell repertoires in COVID-19. The method was immunoSEQ multiplex PCR; TCRdb's version includes in-frame clones alone and lacks a portion of them. The data show some 270,000 clones, 65% to 85% seen once. What was sequenced was PBMCs or T cells enriched from blood (not recorded which). These receptors all stem from a man in his fifties or sixties who had recovered from COVID-19.

This clone was recorded only once. The rearrangement links TRBV7-9 to TRBJ1-6; D gene uncertain. The germline CDR1 and CDR2 sequences are SEHNR and FQNEAQ (reference sequence). The CDR3 consists of 14 residues. The V end was cut by 3 bases, the J end by 5 bases, with 8 bases between. The CDR3 protein is CASSFGGNNSPLHF. CDR3 coding DNA: TGTGCCAGCAGCTTTGGAGGGAATAATTCACCCCTCCACTTT.

The chain has TRBV2 and TRBJ1-5; D is unclear. This CDR3 is built from 14 residues. V lost 3 bases to trimming and J lost 4 bases, with 10 bases between them. Germline-derived CDR1 and CDR2 are SNHLY and FYNNEI. CDR3: CASSDLSRNQPQHF. The CDR3 nucleotides read TGTGCCAGCAGTGACCTTTCGAGGAATCAGCCCCAGCATTTT.

In this sample, this clone turned up a few times. This chain links TRBV15 with TRBJ2-1; tentative D call: TRBD2 (5 bases). Germline values: CDR1 LNHNV, CDR2 YYDKDF (reference sequence). The germline V and J ends were trimmed by 0 bases and 0 bases, with 12 bases remaining between them. The CDR3 consists of 17 residues. The CDR3 loop reads CATSRDLTGFSYNEQFF. DNA for the CDR3: TGTGCCACCAGCAGAGATTTGACGGGGTTCTCCTACAATGAGCAGTTCTTC. Looking up the rest from reference TRBV15 and TRBJ2-1 gives the full variable domain: DAMVIQNPRYQVTQFGKPVTLSCSQTLNHNVMYWYQQKSSQAPKLLFHYYDKDFNNEADTPDNFQSRRPNTSFCFLDIRSPGLGDTAMYLCATSRDLTGFSYNEQFFGPGTRLTVL.

The rearrangement links TRBV28 to TRBJ2-1; 10 nucleotides line up with TRBD2. From germline, CDR1 is MDHEN and CDR2 SYDVKM. The junction had 8 bases not matched to a gene; V was cut back by 5 bases and J by 7 bases. The CDR3 runs 15 residues. The CDR3 loop reads CASSASTSGINEQFF. In nucleotides, the CDR3 is TGTGCCAGCAGTGCATCCACTAGCGGGATAAATGAGCAGTTCTTC. The entire variable domain, with the rest obtained from reference TRBV28 and TRBJ2-1, is as follows: DVKVTQSSRYLVKRTGEKVFLECVQDMDHENMFWYRQDPGLGLRLIYFSYDVKMKEKGDIPEGYSVSREKKERFSLILESASTNQTSMYLCASSASTSGINEQFFGPGTRLTVL.

This chain joins TRBV5-5 and TRBJ1-2; no clear D gene. The CDR3 consists of 12 residues. V shed 4 bases and J shed 4 bases, with 8 bases lying between them. The germline CDR1 and CDR2 sequences are SGHKS and YYEKEE (reference sequence). The CDR3: CASSPGVYGYTF. CDR3 in DNA: TGTGCCAGCAGCCCCGGGGTCTATGGCTACACCTTC.

In this sample, this clone turned up many times. The chain couples TRBV6-2 or TRBV6-3 to TRBJ2-7; a weak D match, TRBD2 (5 bases). V dropped 4 bases and J dropped 0 bases, with 10 bases sitting between them. CDR1 is MNHEY, CDR2 SVGEGT, per germline. The CDR3 loop spans 14 amino acids. The CDR3 DNA is TGTGCCAGCAGTTCCAGCGGCTACTCCTACGAGCAGTACTTC. Protein: CASSSSGYSYEQYF.

The chain has TRBV28 and TRBJ2-1; 7 bases are shared with TRBD1. This CDR3 is built from 15 residues. The trim removed 7 bases at V and 4 bases at J, leaving 10 bases unmatched. Germline V gives CDR1 MDHEN, CDR2 SYDVKM. The CDR3 region is CASIFTGTEYNEQFF. The CDR3 DNA reads as TGTGCCAGCATCTTTACCGGGACAGAATACAATGAGCAGTTCTTC.

The chain is built from TRBV6-5 and TRBJ1-1; D gene unclear. V was cut by 6 bases and J by 2 bases, with 13 bases left in between. Per the germline V gene, CDR1 is MNHEY and CDR2 is SVGAGI. CDR3 length equals 14 residues. CDR3 bases: TGTGCCAGCAGGGAGTTTACTAGCAACACTGAAGCTTTCTTT. Translation gives CASREFTSNTEAFF.

The V and J genes are TRBV11-3 and TRBJ2-1; 8 nucleotides agree with TRBD1. After removal of 5 bases from V and 4 bases from J, the junction contained 4 bases not matched to a gene. Germline loops: CDR1 SGHNT, CDR2 YENEEA. The CDR3 contains 14 residues. The CDR3 DNA reads TGTGCCAGCAGCAGCCGGGACAGGTACAATGAGCAGTTCTTC. This sequence encodes CASSSRDRYNEQFF.

This clone has at least ten counts. The chain combines TRBV19 with TRBJ1-5; tentatively, D is TRBD1 (6 bases). CDR3 length equals 18 residues. Trimming stripped 3 bases from V and 7 bases from J, with 25 bases between. Germline V gives CDR1 LNHDA, CDR2 SQIVND (reference sequence). The CDR3 region is CASSMISGGQGGRQPQHF. CDR3 DNA: TGTGCCAGTAGTATGATCTCGGGGGGGCAGGGTGGCCGGCAGCCCCAGCATTTT.

This clone has a single count. The gene calls are TRBV10-3 and TRBJ1-1, with 8 positions matching TRBD1. This CDR3 comprises 16 residues. The germline V gene has CDR1 ENHRY and CDR2 SYGVKD. The ends lost 10 bases at V and 5 bases at J; junction bases unmatched: 18. CDR3 loop: CATSLPRPGGTTEAFF. The CDR3 DNA follows: TGTGCCACCAGCCTTCCCCGGCCAGGGGGCACGACTGAAGCTTTCTTT.

The genes are TRBV19 and TRBJ2-2, with D maybe TRBD2 (5 bases). Trimming stripped 3 bases from V and 5 bases from J, with 13 bases between. The germline V gene encodes CDR1 LNHDA and CDR2 SQIVND (reference sequence). The CDR3 runs 15 residues. In nucleotides, the CDR3 is TGTGCCAGTAGTATGCACAGAGGGAAGACCGGGGAGCTGTTTTTT. Translation: CASSMHRGKTGELFF.